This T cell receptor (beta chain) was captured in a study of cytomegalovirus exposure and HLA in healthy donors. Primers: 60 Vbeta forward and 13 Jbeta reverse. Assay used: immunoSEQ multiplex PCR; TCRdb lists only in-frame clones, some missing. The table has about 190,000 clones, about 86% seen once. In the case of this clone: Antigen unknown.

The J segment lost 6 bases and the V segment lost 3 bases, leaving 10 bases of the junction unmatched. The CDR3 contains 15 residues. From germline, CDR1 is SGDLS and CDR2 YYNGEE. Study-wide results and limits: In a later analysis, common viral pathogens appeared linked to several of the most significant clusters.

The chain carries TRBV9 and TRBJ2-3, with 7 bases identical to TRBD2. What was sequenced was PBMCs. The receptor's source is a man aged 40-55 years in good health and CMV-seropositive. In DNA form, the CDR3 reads TGTGCCAGCAGCGCCGAGACTAGCCCCGGGGATACGCAGTATTTT. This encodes CASSAETSPGDTQYF.